A single sample gave rise to the 9 T cell receptor beta chains below, sequenced in a study of siplizumab effects on memory and regulatory T cells. Assay used: immunoSEQ multiplex PCR; TCRdb lists only in-frame clones, some missing. The sample lists about 110,000 clones; approximately 94% were seen once. Sequencing was carried out using CD4+ T cells sorted from blood. All receptors come from a human donor in good health.

This sequence joins TRBV5-1 and TRBJ2-3; tentatively, D is TRBD1 or TRBD2 (5 bases each). CDR3 length: 17 amino acids. The ends were cut back, 3 bases at V and 0 bases at J, with 17 bases in the middle. Per germline, CDR1 SGHRS and CDR2 YFSETQ. CDR3 sequence (DNA): TGCGCCAGCAGCTCCTTAACGGGACGGCTAAGCACAGATACGCAGTATTTT. This codes for CASSSLTGRLSTDTQYF.

This chain links TRBV5-1 with TRBJ2-7; no reliable D call. Germline V gene sequence: CDR1 SGHRS, CDR2 YFSETQ. The CDR3 runs to 12 residues. Deletions cut 3 bases from V and 7 bases from J, with 11 bases between. CDR3 DNA sequence: TGCGCCAGCAGCTCCAATAGAATAGAGCAGTACTTC. The encoded protein is CASSSNRIEQYF.

This rearrangement joins TRBV7-2 to TRBJ2-3; a weak D match, TRBD2 (6 bases). Per germline, CDR1 SGHTA and CDR2 FQGNSA. The V gene lost 1 base and the J gene lost 7 bases, with 12 bases spanning the gap. CDR3 length: 14 amino acids. The CDR3 sequence: CASSLDLAGNTQYF. In nucleotides, the CDR3 is TGTGCCAGCAGCTTAGACCTGGCGGGAAATACGCAGTATTTT.

The CDR3 coding sequence is TGTGCCATCGGACCAGGGAAGAACACTGAAGCTTTCTTT. Translated, it gives CAIGPGKNTEAFF. The V and J genes are TRBV10-3 and TRBJ1-1; D is possibly TRBD1 (5 bases). The V end lost 8 bases, the J end lost 1 base, and 11 bases lay between the germline ends. Germline V lookup: CDR1 ENHRY, CDR2 SYGVKD. This CDR3 is built from 13 residues.

V is TRBV9 and J is TRBJ1-1, with D tentatively TRBD1 (6 bases). The CDR3 spans 15 residues. Germline V gives CDR1 SGDLS, CDR2 YYNGEE. V lost 4 bases and J 1 base, leaving 14 bases between the germline ends. The CDR3 DNA reads as TGTGCCAGCAGCCGTACCGGGACAAAGAACACTGAAGCTTTCTTT. Translated: CASSRTGTKNTEAFF.

The rearrangement joins TRBV11-2 to TRBJ1-4; D is undetermined. The CDR3 is made up of 14 amino acids. V lost 3 bases, J lost 2 bases, and 7 bases lay in between. The germline gives CDR1 SGHAT, CDR2 FQNNGV. Here the CDR3 DNA reads TGTGCCAGCAGCTTCAGCAGGACTAATGAAAAACTGTTTTTT. Residues: CASSFSRTNEKLFF.

The genes are TRBV5-5 and TRBJ1-5; 8 bases are shared with TRBD1. The CDR3 is 15 amino acids. Per the germline V gene, CDR1 is SGHKS and CDR2 is YYEKEE (reference sequence). With 4 bases clipped from V and 3 bases from J, the junction kept 6 bases outside the gene matches. This chain's CDR3 is CASSTGTGLNQPQHF. The CDR3 DNA is TGTGCCAGCAGCACCGGGACAGGACTCAATCAGCCCCAGCATTTT.

V and J are TRBV7-8 and TRBJ2-7; 8 bases are shared with TRBD1. V lost 5 bases, J lost 2 bases, and 11 bases stayed unmatched. The CDR3 runs 16 residues. Germline CDR1 is SGHVS and CDR2 is FQNEAQ. CDR3 protein: CASSQTPGQVTYEQYF. In DNA, the CDR3 is TGTGCCAGCAGCCAAACGCCGGGACAGGTTACCTACGAGCAGTACTTC.

This sequence joins TRBV19 and TRBJ1-2; D is unclear. The CDR3 loop spans 17 amino acids. V lost 1 base to trimming and J lost 5 bases, with 20 bases between them. From germline, CDR1 is LNHDA and CDR2 SQIVND (reference sequence). The CDR3 region is CASSIAPGGRLGYGYTF. In DNA form, the CDR3 reads TGTGCCAGTAGTATAGCACCGGGAGGGCGCCTAGGGTATGGCTACACCTTC.